The 26 T cell receptor beta chains below come from one sample, sequenced in a study of blood T cell repertoires in COVID-19. Sequenced by immunoSEQ multiplex PCR; TCRdb stores in-frame clones only, minus some. The sample comprises around 25,000 clones, approximately 72% of which are singletons, and 40% to 55% rests with the top ten. Sequencing was performed on peripheral blood. These receptors all stem from a woman of 80 years or more with acute or convalescent COVID-19.

This clone was picked up a small number of times. The chain has TRBV12-3 or TRBV12-4 and TRBJ1-5, with 7 bases lining up with TRBD1. Trimming removed 4 bases from V and 12 bases from J; junction bases left unmatched: 9. The CDR3 length is 13 residues. The CDR3 loop is CASSYLVTGLQHF. The CDR3 DNA sequence: TGTGCCAGCAGTTACCTCGTGACAGGGCTCCAGCATTTT.

This clone occurred a few times. The chain couples TRBV20-1 to TRBJ1-3; a weak D match, TRBD1 (5 bases). Germline V gene sequence: CDR1 DFQATT, CDR2 SNEGSKA (reference sequence). CDR3 length: 11 amino acids. The chain's CDR3 is CSAEGGNTIYF. CDR3 nucleotides: TGCAGCGCGGAGGGGGGAAACACCATATATTTT.

V and J are TRBV5-1 and TRBJ2-2, with TRBD1 identical over 8 bases. The CDR3 runs to 16 residues. Germline values: CDR1 SGHRS, CDR2 YFSETQ. Germline trimming cut 0 bases from V and 10 bases from J; bases unmatched to any gene: 11. In DNA, the CDR3 is TGCGCCAGCAGCTTGGAGACAGGGGTCCTTGGGTCGGAGCTGTTTTTT. Protein sequence: CASSLETGVLGSELFF.

The chain recombines TRBV2 with TRBJ2-6; 9 bases line up with TRBD1. CDR1 SNHLY and CDR2 FYNNEI come from the germline V gene. The CDR3 has 16 residues. This chain's CDR3 is CVKGDRESSGANVLTF. The CDR3 nucleotides are TGTGTCAAAGGGGACAGGGAGAGCTCTGGGGCCAACGTCCTGACTTTC.

This chain joins TRBV5-5 and TRBJ2-5; 8 bases map to TRBD1. Germline V lookup: CDR1 SGHKS, CDR2 YYEKEE (reference sequence). This CDR3 region has 14 residues. V gave up 0 bases and J gave up 3 bases; unmatched junction bases: 1. Here the CDR3 reads CASSLGTGKETQYF. As DNA, the CDR3 is TGTGCCAGCAGCTTGGGGACAGGGAAAGAGACCCAGTACTTC.

J is TRBJ2-7 and V is TRBV5-1; possibly TRBD1 for D (6 bases). The CDR3 covers 13 residues. Germline-derived CDR1 and CDR2 are SGHRS and YFSETQ. V lost 7 bases, J lost 4 bases, and 15 bases lay in between. As DNA, the CDR3 is TGCGCCAGCTCTATGGACAGATATTACGAGCAGTACTTC. Translating it yields CASSMDRYYEQYF.

The count of this clone is one. The V call is TRBV5-4, the J call TRBJ2-5; 10 bases are shared with TRBD2. Trimming took 4 bases from V and 1 from J; bases not matched to a gene: 4. Looked up from germline, CDR1 is SGHNT and CDR2 is YYREEE (reference sequence). CDR3 length: 15 residues. The CDR3, as DNA: TGTGCCAGCAGCCCCCGGACTAGCGGCCAAGAGACCCAGTACTTC. Translated: CASSPRTSGQETQYF.

The rearrangement links TRBV7-3 to TRBJ2-3; weak D call: TRBD2 (6 bases). CDR1 and CDR2 from the germline V gene are SGHTA and FQGTGA. Between the trimmed V and J ends, which lost 2 bases and 6 bases, there was a span of 15 bases. This CDR3 is 15 amino acids long. DNA of the CDR3: TGTGCCAGCAGCTTAGGTGTGGGGGGTCTTGATACGCAGTATTTT. As protein: CASSLGVGGLDTQYF.

The chain carries TRBV7-9 and TRBJ2-2; tentative D call: TRBD1 (6 bases). Trimming removed 0 bases at V and 5 bases at J, with 10 bases between. The CDR3 length is 15 residues. CDR1 and CDR2 (germline): SEHNR, FQNEAQ (reference sequence). This chain's CDR3 is CASSLAKGGTGELFF. The CDR3 region has the DNA TGTGCCAGCAGCTTAGCGAAAGGGGGTACCGGGGAGCTGTTTTTT.

This chain links TRBV5-1 with TRBJ2-5, with no clear D. Trimming took 0 bases from V and 4 from J, leaving 10 bases between them. Per germline, CDR1 SGHRS and CDR2 YFSETQ. The length of the CDR3 is 14 residues. CDR3 protein: CASSLERIGETQYF. CDR3 nucleotides: TGCGCCAGCAGCTTGGAGAGGATCGGAGAGACCCAGTACTTC.

The rearrangement links TRBV9 to TRBJ2-7; 8 positions agree with TRBD1. The trim removed 4 bases at V and 4 bases at J, leaving 7 bases unmatched. Germline loops: CDR1 SGDLS, CDR2 YYNGEE. The CDR3 totals 14 residues. CDR3 nucleotide sequence: TGTGCCAGCAGCCCGGGACAGGAGTTATACGAGCAGTACTTC. It translates to CASSPGQELYEQYF.

The V and J genes are TRBV2 and TRBJ1-3; 7 bases are a match to TRBD1. Germline lookup yields CDR1 SNHLY and CDR2 FYNNEI. V was pared by 2 bases and J by 0 bases, with 1 base of the junction left unmatched. The CDR3 has 15 amino acids. In nucleotides, the CDR3 is TGTGCCAGCAGTGAATGGGACAGCTCTGGAAACACCATATATTTT. Translating gives CASSEWDSSGNTIYF.

The chain joins TRBV19 to TRBJ1-5; TRBD1 matches 10 bases. V was clipped by 1 base and J by 7 bases; unmatched bases: 7. This CDR3 region has 16 residues. The germline V gene encodes CDR1 LNHDA and CDR2 SQIVND (reference sequence). CDR3 sequence reads: CASSIGGTGDRQPQHF. Here the CDR3 DNA reads TGTGCCAGTAGTATAGGTGGGACAGGGGATCGGCAGCCCCAGCATTTT.

This clone was seen only a few times. This chain uses TRBV5-6 with TRBJ2-2; maybe TRBD2 (5 bases). This CDR3 is 15 amino acids long. Deletions cut 4 bases from V and 6 bases from J, with 16 bases between. In germline, CDR1 is SGHDT, CDR2 YYEEEE. The CDR3 loop reads CASSPNSGRAGELFF. In nucleotides, the CDR3 is TGTGCCAGCAGCCCAAATTCGGGAAGGGCCGGGGAGCTGTTTTTT.

CDR3 loop: CASASDTQNEKLFF. In DNA, the CDR3 is TGCGCCAGCGCTTCGGACACCCAGAATGAAAAACTGTTTTTT. V is TRBV5-1 and J is TRBJ1-4, with D possibly matching TRBD1 (5 bases). Trimming cost V 7 bases and J 5 bases, with 15 bases left between them. This CDR3 has 14 residues. Germline CDR1 and CDR2: SGHRS and YFSETQ.

V and J are TRBV3-1 (or the pseudogene TRBV3-2) and TRBJ1-6; D possibly corresponds to TRBD1 (5 bases). Germline V gene sequence: CDR1 LGHDT, CDR2 YNNKEL (reference sequence). Between the trimmed V and J ends, which lost 3 bases and 6 bases, there was a span of 12 bases. This CDR3 is built from 15 residues. CDR3 amino acids: CASSQQGWSNSPLHF. The CDR3, as DNA: TGTGCCAGCAGCCAGCAGGGTTGGAGTAATTCACCCCTCCACTTT.

The chain joins TRBV11-2 to TRBJ1-4, with no clear D. The length of the CDR3 is 14 residues. CDR1 is SGHAT, CDR2 FQNNGV, per germline. Trimming pared 5 bases from V and 3 bases from J, leaving 10 bases between. The CDR3 DNA is TGTGCCAGCAGCCCCGGTAGAGCTAATGAAAAACTGTTTTTT. It yields the protein CASSPGRANEKLFF.

The V gene is TRBV29-1, the J gene TRBJ1-2, with D hard to call. Trimming removed 5 bases at V and 8 bases at J, with 12 bases between. This CDR3 is built from 11 residues. From germline, CDR1 is SQVTM and CDR2 ANQGSEA. As DNA, the CDR3 is TGCAGCGTTTGGCTCCTTGGCGGCTACACCTTC. Translation gives CSVWLLGGYTF.

The CDR3 region is CASSFIGGEKLFF. The CDR3 DNA follows: TGTGCCAGCAGCTTCATCGGGGGGGAAAAACTGTTTTTT. This rearrangement joins TRBV7-2 to TRBJ1-4, with D possibly TRBD1 on 5 matching bases. V was trimmed by 3 bases and J by 8 bases, leaving 10 bases between them. Germline V gene sequence: CDR1 SGHTA, CDR2 FQGNSA. The CDR3 sequence is 13 residues long.

A few counts support this clone. J is TRBJ2-1 and V is TRBV7-2; 13 positions agree with TRBD2. This CDR3 is built from 16 residues. J lost 9 bases, V lost 1 base, and 6 bases had no gene match. Germline CDR1 SGHTA, CDR2 FQGNSA. The CDR3 loop reads CASSLDWTSGSTEQFF. The CDR3 region has the DNA TGTGCCAGCAGCTTAGATTGGACTAGCGGGAGTACTGAGCAGTTCTTC.

This clone was found once. This rearrangement joins TRBV9 to TRBJ2-7, with D perhaps TRBD1 (5 bases). The CDR3 contains 13 residues. V lost 0 bases and J 6 bases, leaving 10 bases between the germline ends. CDR1 is SGDLS and CDR2 is YYNGEE in the germline V gene. CDR3 in DNA: TGTGCCAGCAGCGTAGAGGGGAACCGCGAGCAGTACTTC. As protein: CASSVEGNREQYF.

J is TRBJ2-3 and V is TRBV7-8; D gene uncertain. Germline V lookup: CDR1 SGHVS, CDR2 FQNEAQ. Trimming took 1 base from V and 2 from J, leaving 10 bases between them. The CDR3 has 15 amino acids. The DNA for the CDR3 is TGTGCCAGCAGCTTAGTAAGCCACTACACAGATACGCAGTATTTT. Translated, it gives CASSLVSHYTDTQYF.

This rearrangement joins TRBV5-4 to TRBJ2-3; no definite D call. The CDR3 covers 15 residues. The germline V and J ends were trimmed by 3 bases and 0 bases, with 11 bases remaining between them. The germline V gene has CDR1 SGHNT and CDR2 YYREEE (reference sequence). The CDR3 nucleotides are TGTGCCAGCAGCTCGTTAGTAGTTAGCACAGATACGCAGTATTTT. Its translation: CASSSLVVSTDTQYF. The full variable domain, rest sourced from reference TRBV5-4 and TRBJ2-3, is ETGVTQSPTHLIKTRGQQVTLRCSSQSGHNTVSWYQQALGQGPQFIFQYYREEENGRGNFPPRFSGLQFPNYSSELNVNALELDDSALYLCASSSLVVSTDTQYFGPGTRLTVL.

V is TRBV5-1 and J is TRBJ1-1; D is perhaps TRBD1 (6 bases). Looked up from germline, CDR1 is SGHRS and CDR2 is YFSETQ. The CDR3 loop spans 13 amino acids. Trimming took 0 bases from V and 7 from J, leaving 10 bases between them. The CDR3 loop reads CASSLDRDLEAFF. In nucleotides, the CDR3 is TGCGCCAGCAGCTTGGACAGGGACCTTGAAGCTTTCTTT.

DNA for the CDR3: TGCGCCAGCAGTTGGACAGACGCTATCACTGAAGCTTTCTTT. Protein sequence: CASSWTDAITEAFF. The V call is TRBV10-1, the J call TRBJ1-1, with D possibly being TRBD1 (6 bases). From germline, CDR1 is WNHNN and CDR2 SYGVQD (reference sequence). The CDR3 totals 14 residues. V lost 5 bases, J lost 4 bases, and 14 bases lay in between.

The gene calls are TRBV10-3 and TRBJ1-1, with D perhaps matching TRBD1 (6 bases). Germline V lookup: CDR1 ENHRY, CDR2 SYGVKD. V dropped 4 bases and J dropped 8 bases, with 11 bases sitting between them. The CDR3 has 12 residues. CDR3 bases: TGTGCCATCAGTGCTGGGACACAAGAAGCTTTCTTT. Translating gives CAISAGTQEAFF.